One sample yielded the 5 T cell receptor beta chains listed below, sequenced in a study of blood T cell repertoires in COVID-19 (dated by TCRdb to between 2020 and 2021). Library preparation was by the immunoSEQ multiplex PCR assay. Imported from immuneACCESS, the table was reduced by TCRdb to in-frame sequences with V and J called. These copies leave out some clones; in studies compared against another copy, an unresolved V gene accounts for under half, and the cause of the remainder is not known. Present in this sample are about 150,000 clones, about four fifths of which were seen just once. 9.2% of the sample is in the top ten clones. Sequenced material: PBMCs or T cells enriched from blood (not recorded which). These receptors were collected from a middle-aged man who had recovered from COVID-19.

CDR3 nucleotides: TGTGCCACCAGCAGAAAAGGGGACATAGGTAACTATGGCTACACCTTC. Translating it yields CATSRKGDIGNYGYTF. This sequence joins TRBV15 and TRBJ1-2, with D perhaps TRBD1 (6 bases). Germline V gene data show CDR1 as LNHNV and CDR2 as YYDKDF (reference sequence). The CDR3 runs to 16 residues. The ends were cut back, 2 bases at V and 1 base at J, with 14 bases in the middle.

This clone was counted a single time. The rearrangement uses TRBV10-3 and TRBJ1-6; TRBD1 agrees at 7 bases. V dropped 2 bases and J dropped 9; count of bases not matched to a gene: 7. CDR3 length equals 15 residues. Germline V gene data show CDR1 as ENHRY and CDR2 as SYGVKD. DNA of the CDR3: TGTGCCATCAGTGAGGGTGGACAGGATACTTCACCCCTCCACTTT. The encoded protein is CAISEGGQDTSPLHF.

The chain links TRBV5-1 to TRBJ1-4; 7 bases map to TRBD1. The CDR3 has 15 residues. Germline assignment: CDR1 SGHRS and CDR2 YFSETQ. Losses at the gene ends were 4 bases for V and 6 bases for J; bases not matched to a gene: 9. In DNA, the CDR3 is TGCGCCAGCAGCCCGGCAGGGGGAAGGGATGAAAAACTGTTTTTT. Protein: CASSPAGGRDEKLFF.

The rearrangement uses TRBV18 and TRBJ2-7; TRBD1 is a possible D gene (5 bases). Trimming pared 2 bases from V and 0 bases from J, leaving 11 bases between. From germline, CDR1 is KGHSH and CDR2 LQKENI. The CDR3 loop spans 15 amino acids. CDR3: CASSPGAGFSYEQYF. DNA of the CDR3: TGTGCCAGCTCACCAGGGGCAGGTTTCTCCTACGAGCAGTACTTC.

This sequence joins TRBV5-1 and TRBJ2-3, with TRBD2 matching over 8 bases. The CDR3 contains 16 residues. Looked up from germline, CDR1 is SGHRS and CDR2 is YFSETQ. V was clipped by 0 bases and J by 0 bases; unmatched bases: 3. The DNA for the CDR3 is TGCGCCAGCAGCTTGGGGGCTAGCGGGAGCACAGATACGCAGTATTTT. It specifies CASSLGASGSTDTQYF.